The rows below give T cell receptor beta chains drawn from one sample of a study of blood T cell repertoires in COVID-19. Some clones are missing from TCRdb's copy, which holds only in-frame ones; the method was immunoSEQ multiplex PCR. The repertoire holds roughly 330,000 clones, with approximately 87% as singletons. Sequencing used PBMCs or T cells enriched from blood (not recorded which). Receptors were obtained from a young woman who had recovered from COVID-19. The CDR3 runs from the conserved cysteine through the conserved F or W. The D gene is left open where the match is weak. Size tells how often a clone was seen (once, few, many) or the class of an expanded clone, and some rows leave it out.

abundance,len,j_gene,d_gene,v_gene,CDR3aa,CDR3nt
-,14,TRBJ1-1,-,TRBV5-4,CASSSRSSDSEAFF,TGTGCCAGCAGCTCGAGATCGAGCGACAGTGAAGCTTTCTTT
-,12,TRBJ1-2,TRBD1,TRBV10-3,CATEQGDYGYTF,TGTGCCACCGAACAGGGGGACTATGGCTACACCTTC
-,12,TRBJ1-1,-,TRBV29-1,CSVEDAFTEAFF,TGCAGCGTTGAAGACGCGTTCACTGAAGCTTTCTTT
few,14,TRBJ2-1,TRBD2,TRBV5-4,CASSPAGVSNEQFF,TGTGCCAGTTCACCAGCGGGAGTGAGCAATGAGCAGTTCTTC
-,12,TRBJ1-1,-,TRBV5-8,CASSLVAVEAFF,TGTGCCAGCAGCTTGGTGGCAGTTGAAGCTTTCTTT
-,16,TRBJ1-3,-,TRBV28,CASSLYAYSGGNTIYF,TGTGCCAGCAGTTTATATGCGTACAGTGGAGGAAACACCATATATTTT
once,18,TRBJ2-6,-,TRBV3-1/TRBV3-2,CATSRMDTSLSGANVLTF,TGTGCCACGTCAAGGATGGACACCTCTCTCTCTGGGGCCAACGTCCTGACTTTC
-,16,TRBJ2-5,-,TRBV2,CASSPISLETQETQYF,TGTGCCAGCAGCCCCATATCCCTAGAAACCCAGGAGACCCAGTACTTC
-,13,TRBJ2-1,TRBD1,TRBV12-3/TRBV12-4,CASSHGTANEQFF,TGTGCCAGCAGTCACGGGACAGCCAATGAGCAGTTCTTC
few,13,TRBJ1-1,-,TRBV2,CASGQIMNTEAFF,TGTGCCAGCGGACAGATCATGAACACTGAAGCTTTCTTT
-,14,TRBJ2-4,-,TRBV5-1,CASSLDREGNIQYF,TGCGCCAGCAGCTTGGACAGGGAAGGAAACATTCAGTACTTC
-,16,TRBJ2-3,TRBD1,TRBV19,CASSIIRDRSTDTQYF,TGTGCCAGTAGTATAATCCGGGACAGAAGCACAGATACGCAGTATTTT
-,18,TRBJ2-4,-,TRBV3-1/TRBV3-2,CASSQALGTLKTPNIQYF,TGTGCCAGCAGCCAAGCGCTCGGGACATTGAAGACCCCAAACATTCAGTACTTC
-,15,TRBJ2-1,TRBD2,TRBV11-2,CASSPITGGGNEQFF,TGTGCCAGCAGCCCGATCACGGGGGGAGGCAATGAGCAGTTCTTC
-,13,TRBJ1-2,-,TRBV11-2,CASSLDRGRGYTF,TGTGCCAGCAGCTTAGACAGGGGACGGGGCTACACCTTC
-,14,TRBJ1-5,-,TRBV3-1/TRBV3-2,CASSQESFSQPQHF,TGTGCCAGCAGCCAAGAGTCTTTTAGTCAGCCCCAGCATTTT
-,16,TRBJ2-7,TRBD2,TRBV5-6,CASSGTSGISSYEQYF,TGTGCCAGCAGCGGAACTAGCGGGATAAGCTCCTACGAGCAGTACTTC
-,15,TRBJ1-2,TRBD1,TRBV9,CASSLRTGPGYGYTF,TGTGCCAGCAGCCTGAGGACAGGGCCGGGGTATGGCTACACCTTC
-,17,TRBJ1-3,TRBD1,TRBV7-2,CASSLSGTGVSGNTIYF,TGTGCCAGCAGCCTATCCGGGACAGGGGTGAGCGGAAACACCATATATTTT
few,16,TRBJ1-1,-,TRBV7-8,CASSLLGGDSNTEAFF,TGTGCCAGCAGCTTACTGGGCGGGGATTCAAACACTGAAGCTTTCTTT
-,15,TRBJ1-6,-,TRBV5-5,CASSLAGGPGSPLHF,TGTGCCAGCAGCTTGGCTGGAGGGCCGGGGTCACCCCTCCACTTT
-,16,TRBJ2-3,-,TRBV6-4,CASSDSKGGAADTQYF,TGTGCCAGCAGTGACTCGAAGGGCGGGGCGGCAGATACGCAGTATTTT
-,17,TRBJ2-3,-,TRBV28,CASSLTQGMGHTDTQYF,TGTGCCAGCAGTTTAACACAGGGAATGGGGCACACAGATACGCAGTATTTT
-,14,TRBJ1-5,-,TRBV15,CATSRGGGNQPQHF,TGTGCCACCAGCAGGGGGGGAGGGAATCAGCCCCAGCATTTT
-,14,TRBJ2-5,-,TRBV28,CASSLWDSQETQYF,TGTGCCAGCAGTTTATGGGACAGTCAAGAGACCCAGTACTTC
-,15,TRBJ2-1,-,TRBV6-5,CASSSGAGAYNEQFF,TGTGCCAGCAGTTCTGGGGCAGGAGCCTACAATGAGCAGTTCTTC
-,16,TRBJ1-3,-,TRBV18,CASSPITGLSGNTIYF,TGTGCCAGCTCACCTATTACAGGCCTCTCTGGAAACACCATATATTTT
-,17,TRBJ1-2,TRBD1,TRBV19,CASSPGTGIISNYGYTF,TGTGCCAGTAGTCCCGGGACAGGGATTATCTCTAACTATGGCTACACCTTC
-,17,TRBJ2-7,-,TRBV2,CASSDSKGWGEPYEQYF,TGTGCCAGCAGTGATTCGAAAGGCTGGGGGGAACCCTACGAGCAGTACTTC
few,16,TRBJ1-5,-,TRBV4-1,CASSQENGRSNQPQHF,TGCGCCAGCAGCCAAGAGAACGGCAGGAGCAATCAGCCCCAGCATTTT
few,14,TRBJ2-3,TRBD1,TRBV6-1,CASSEGTGADTQYF,TGTGCCAGCAGTGAAGGGACAGGGGCAGATACGCAGTATTTT
-,13,TRBJ1-1,-,TRBV3-1/TRBV3-2,CASSLTGGAGAFF,TGTGCCAGCAGCCTCACTGGGGGCGCTGGGGCTTTCTTT
-,14,TRBJ1-1,-,TRBV5-6,CASSFFGVDTEAFF,TGTGCCAGCAGCTTCTTCGGGGTGGATACTGAAGCTTTCTTT
-,15,TRBJ2-7,-,TRBV4-1,CASSLGWAVSYEQYF,TGCGCCAGCAGCCTGGGCTGGGCAGTATCCTACGAGCAGTACTTC
-,16,TRBJ1-2,TRBD1,TRBV5-1,CASSLNAGQKIYGYTF,TGCGCCAGCAGCTTAAATGCGGGACAGAAGATATATGGCTACACCTTC
-,13,TRBJ1-5,-,TRBV19,CASSIGNYQPQHF,TGTGCCAGTAGTATAGGCAACTATCAGCCCCAGCATTTT
-,16,TRBJ1-1,-,TRBV6-5,CASSYSLSGVGTEAFF,TGTGCCAGCAGTTACTCATTGTCCGGGGTGGGCACTGAAGCTTTCTTT
-,13,TRBJ1-1,-,TRBV9,CASGGRDGTEAFF,TGTGCCAGCGGAGGGAGGGACGGGACTGAAGCTTTCTTT
once,12,TRBJ2-7,-,TRBV2,CASSEDGQLEYF,TGTGCCAGCAGTGAAGATGGACAATTAGAGTACTTC
-,15,TRBJ1-4,TRBD1,TRBV11-2,CASSLQGAGREKLFF,TGTGCCAGCAGCTTACAGGGGGCGGGACGCGAAAAACTGTTTTTT
once,16,TRBJ1-2,TRBD1,TRBV28,CASSSAGTGFPYGYTF,TGTGCCAGCAGTTCAGCCGGGACAGGATTTCCTTATGGCTACACCTTC
-,14,TRBJ1-2,-,TRBV5-8,CASSYQGANYGYTF,TGTGCCAGCAGTTACCAGGGTGCTAACTATGGCTACACCTTC
-,15,TRBJ2-5,-,TRBV5-4,CASSLDPDSQETQYF,TGTGCCAGCAGCTTGGATCCCGACAGCCAAGAGACCCAGTACTTC
-,16,TRBJ1-5,-,TRBV28,CASSRSGGPLNQPQHF,TGTGCCAGCTCGCGCTCCGGAGGTCCTCTCAATCAGCCCCAGCATTTT
-,13,TRBJ2-7,TRBD1,TRBV10-3,CAILQGATYEQYF,TGTGCCATTTTACAGGGGGCAACCTACGAGCAGTACTTC
-,14,TRBJ1-5,TRBD1,TRBV6-5,CASRDRGRNQPQHF,TGTGCCAGCAGGGACAGGGGACGCAATCAGCCCCAGCATTTT
-,15,TRBJ2-5,TRBD2,TRBV7-2,CASSLGGGPRETQYF,TGTGCCAGCAGCTTAGGCGGGGGACCGCGGGAGACCCAGTACTTC
-,14,TRBJ2-1,TRBD2,TRBV29-1,CSVEGGEYYNEQFF,TGCAGCGTTGAGGGAGGGGAGTACTACAATGAGCAGTTCTTC
-,15,TRBJ1-6,-,TRBV28,CASSFQGSYNSPLHF,TGTGCCAGCAGTTTTCAGGGGTCCTATAATTCACCCCTCCACTTT
-,14,TRBJ1-5,-,TRBV19,CASSSLGRGQPQHF,TGTGCCAGTAGTTCCCTGGGGCGGGGCCAGCCCCAGCATTTT
-,14,TRBJ2-7,-,TRBV11-3,CASSPGVRNYEQYF,TGTGCCAGCAGCCCAGGGGTGAGAAACTACGAGCAGTACTTC
-,11,TRBJ2-2,TRBD1,TRBV20-1,CSASGQGELFF,TGCAGTGCTAGCGGACAGGGAGAGCTGTTTTTT
-,16,TRBJ2-5,TRBD2,TRBV5-1,CASSTGLAGVQETQYF,TGCGCCAGCAGCACGGGACTAGCGGGGGTTCAAGAGACCCAGTACTTC